Detailed here is one T cell receptor (beta chain). Its antigen remains undetermined. Base qualities were left out, and no much larger clone turns up one base away. The time point label corresponds to: persistent/refractory GD, antithyroid drugs over 5 years with positive TRAb. For both TCR sequencing and RNA sequencing, RNA was extracted from PBMCs using TRIzol. The diagnosis of Graves' disease followed American Thyroid Association guidelines. Patients were recruited from an endocrinology department in Xi'an, China. Each patient gave about 9.1 milliliters of peripheral blood, collected in an EDTA anticoagulant tube. PBMCs were isolated by Ficoll Paque Plus density gradient separation without further T cell sorting. RNA quality was checked with an Agilent 2100 Bioanalyzer and agarose gel, and concentration with a NanoDrop 2000. This sample stems from a study of regulatory T cells in long-lasting Graves disease (dated by TCRdb to the early 2020s). Background for the entire study: To count as having persistent Graves' disease, a patient had to have received antithyroid drug treatment for over 5 years with TSH receptor autoantibodies remaining persistently positive. Persistent Graves' disease patients were compared with newly diagnosed Graves' disease patients by peripheral blood TCR sequencing and RNA sequencing. The study took place in China and was registered as a clinical trial. TCR sequencing covered some 13 persistent and about 20 newly diagnosed Graves' disease patients, about 35 samples in total. Persistent Graves' disease patients in the clinical cohort had taken antithyroid drugs for around 10 years on average.

Overall results and qualifications from the work: A larger number of public clonotypes was shared among persistent patients (more than 2,500) than among newly diagnosed patients (roughly 1,000). Sequencing and analysis were limited to the TCR beta chain. Because the primary lesion, thyroid tissue, could not be accessed, the study looked at peripheral blood alone. The authors noted that the small sample size was a limitation that may lower accuracy. Lower TCR Shannon entropy and fewer highly expanded clones were observed in persistent Graves' disease patients than in newly diagnosed patients, which suggested clonal expansion.

Library prep was done by multiplex PCR. Instrument on record: Illumina HiSeq 4000. CDR3 regions were amplified by Arm-PCR with iRepertoire HTBI primers to construct TCR beta libraries. PCR products were gel purified before sequencing. Per the source publication's procedure: Gene usage analysis of CDR3 amino acid clonotypes used the 62 TRBV and fewer than 15 TRBJ segments found across samples. Filtered high-quality paired reads were merged into contigs using COPE and FqMerger. BLAST was used to align contigs to IMGT TRBV, TRBD and TRBJ reference genes, and CDR3 was defined according to IMGT. Any clonotype with a frequency above 0.1% was counted as a highly expanded clone. Repertoire diversity was measured by Shannon entropy, and V-J evenness by the Gini coefficient. Public clonotypes were defined as clonotypes shared by more than one individual. Through fastp at Q25 and MiXCR, TCRdb rebuilt clones from the public reads, retaining in-frame beta chains. CDR3 protein sequences are deduplicated, and each keeps its most common genes and DNA. The V and J calls reflect TCRdb's pipeline rather than the authors' work. The sample data list 700,000 or so distinct CDR3 sequences, and about 30% of these were observed just once. The leading ten clones occupy 35% to 55% of the sample.

The clonotype originates from a female donor with Graves disease. The sequences come from peripheral blood mononuclear cells (PBMCs), collected when the disease was refractory, from a patient treated with antithyroid drugs.

The CDR3 protein sequence reads: CASSLNPLAGMETQYF. The sequence in DNA is TGTGCCAGCAGCTTAAATCCACTAGCGGGAATGGAGACCCAGTACTTC. This chain joins TRBV7-3 to TRBJ2-5, and 10 bases in between align with TRBD2. For this chain, trimming is 1 base at the V end and 5 bases at the J end, and the number of junction bases without a gene match is 7. Its CDR3 holds 16 amino acids, cysteine through phenylalanine. The kept DNA is CDR3 alone, 48 bases in frame from the first base. CDR1 and CDR2 (SGHTA, FQGTGA) derive from the germline V gene.